One and the same sample provided the 24 T cell receptor beta chains below, sequenced in a study of CD8 T cells in ankylosing spondylitis. TCRdb re-derived calls from the 5' RACE reads in MiXCR, one entry per CDR3 protein. The repertoire holds some 37,000 distinct CDR3 sequences, more than 15% seen once, with 45% in the top ten. Sequencing was carried out using blood. The source is a male donor with ankylosing spondylitis or in good health (not recorded which).

This clonotype has more than one count but fewer than ten. The V and J genes are TRBV29-1 and TRBJ2-3; no clear D gene. This CDR3 has 12 residues. CDR1 SQVTM and CDR2 ANQGSEA come from the germline V gene. Trimming took off 3 bases at V and 1 base at J, with 5 bases between the two ends. The CDR3 is CSVEVGTDTQYF. The CDR3 DNA follows: TGCAGCGTTGAGGTGGGCACAGATACGCAGTATTTT.

A remark on this clonotype: This likely comes from a read error, as the CDR3 has no conserved phenylalanine or tryptophan at its end. The rearrangement joins TRBV5-1 to TRBJ2-5, with D perhaps matching TRBD1 (6 bases). Deletions cut 4 bases from V and 4 bases from J, with 14 bases between. Germline values: CDR1 SGHRS, CDR2 YFSETQ. The CDR3 contains 14 residues. The chain's CDR3 is CASSPLGGGETQYV. Written as DNA, the CDR3 is TGCGCCAGCAGCCCCCTTGGGGGCGGAGAGACCCAGTACGTC.

This clonotype was picked up a small number of times. The chain employs TRBV29-1 and TRBJ2-2; 7 positions agree with TRBD2. V lost 0 bases to trimming and J lost 4 bases; unmatched junction nucleotides: 5. CDR3 size: 15 residues. Germline V gene data show CDR1 as SQVTM and CDR2 as ANQGSEA. The CDR3 sequence: CSVEDGRATTGELFF. The CDR3 nucleotides are TGCAGCGTTGAAGATGGGAGGGCGACCACCGGGGAGCTGTTTTTT.

This clonotype was observed many times. The CDR3 region is CSASSGLAGVNEQYF. For the CDR3, the DNA is TGCAGTGCTTCGTCGGGACTAGCGGGAGTCAACGAGCAGTACTTC. The rearrangement links TRBV20-1 to TRBJ2-7, with 14 bases that match TRBD2. After removal of 5 bases from V and 5 bases from J, the junction contained 8 bases not matched to a gene. The germline CDR1 and CDR2 sequences are DFQATT and SNEGSKA (reference sequence). The CDR3 runs 15 residues.

This chain connects TRBV7-2 to TRBJ2-1; 7 bases map to TRBD1. CDR1 and CDR2 (germline): SGHTA, FQGNSA. J lost 6 bases, V lost 1 base, and 6 bases had no gene match. The CDR3 totals 15 residues. CDR3 protein: CASSLEQGISNEQFF. The CDR3 region has the DNA TGTGCCAGCAGCTTAGAACAGGGGATTAGCAATGAGCAGTTCTTC.

This chain uses TRBV12-3 or TRBV12-4 with TRBJ2-1; 9 nucleotides align to TRBD2. The CDR3 covers 15 residues. Trimming at V came to 3 bases and at J to 12 bases, leaving 12 bases not matched to a gene. The CDR3 DNA sequence: TGTGCCAGCAGTTTTTATAGCGGGAGTATGGTTGTGCAGTTCTTC. It yields the protein CASSFYSGSMVVQFF.

This clonotype has just a few counts. CDR3 region: CSARPSGRTDTQYF. Here the CDR3 DNA reads TGCAGTGCTAGACCCAGCGGCCGCACAGATACGCAGTATTTT. J is TRBJ2-3 and V is TRBV20-1, with a weak D call TRBD2 (5 bases). This CDR3 has 14 residues. V was clipped by 2 bases and J by 1 base, with 10 bases between them. CDR1 and CDR2 (germline): DFQATT, SNEGSKA (reference sequence).

In its sample, this clonotype was seen a few times. The chain recombines TRBV5-5 with TRBJ2-7, with unresolved D. CDR3 length: 10 residues. CDR1 and CDR2 (germline): SGHKS, YYEKEE (reference sequence). With 2 bases removed from V and 5 bases from J, the gap between germline ends came to 2 bases. CDR3 in amino acids: CASSFDEQYF. DNA of the CDR3: TGTGCCAGCAGCTTCGACGAGCAGTACTTC. Filled out from reference TRBV5-5 and TRBJ2-7, the complete variable domain reads DAGVTQSPTHLIKTRGQQVTLRCSPISGHKSVSWYQQVLGQGPQFIFQYYEKEERGRGNFPDRFSARQFPNYSSELNVNALLLGDSALYLCASSFDEQYFGPGTRLTVT.

This clonotype came up a few times. CDR3: CATSPADPNEKLFF. For the CDR3, the DNA is TGTGCCACAAGCCCAGCGGACCCCAATGAAAAACTGTTTTTT. The V gene is TRBV10-3, the J gene TRBJ1-4; D unclear. The CDR3 is made up of 14 amino acids. The germline V and J ends were trimmed by 10 bases and 5 bases, with 17 bases remaining between them. Germline CDR1 ENHRY, CDR2 SYGVKD.

The chain couples TRBV10-3 to TRBJ2-3; 7 positions match TRBD1. This CDR3 is built from 15 residues. V was clipped by 5 bases and J by 0 bases; unmatched bases: 5. Looked up from germline, CDR1 is ENHRY and CDR2 is SYGVKD. This CDR3 is CAISRTGTSTDTQYF. The CDR3 region has the DNA TGTGCCATCAGTAGGACAGGAACTAGCACAGATACGCAGTATTTT.

This chain links TRBV5-1 with TRBJ2-2; 8 bases match TRBD1. The V and J ends lost 3 bases and 5 bases, in that order; junction bases with no gene match: 3. The CDR3 totals 14 residues. Germline CDR1 SGHRS, CDR2 YFSETQ. CDR3 DNA: TGCGCCAGCAGCTGGACAGGGCGGACCGGGGAGCTGTTTTTT. Translating it yields CASSWTGRTGELFF.

In this sample, this clonotype turned up many times. This chain connects TRBV12-3 or TRBV12-4 to TRBJ2-7; D gene uncertain. The CDR3 has 13 residues. V lost 6 bases to trimming and J lost 7 bases, with 16 bases between them. Here the CDR3 DNA reads TGTGCCAGCAGCTCCGGGCCCTCGTCAGAGCAGTACGTC. Its translation: CASSSGPSSEQYV.

The table lists this clonotype with a few counts. The rearrangement joins TRBV9 to TRBJ2-1; 10 nucleotides line up with TRBD2. The J segment lost 6 bases and the V segment lost 7 bases, leaving 10 bases of the junction unmatched. Germline V gene lookup returns CDR1 SGDLS and CDR2 YYNGEE. The length of the CDR3 is 15 residues. The CDR3 is CASSLSGGKTNEQFF. The CDR3 nucleotides read TGTGCCAGCTCTCTTAGCGGGGGGAAAACCAATGAGCAGTTCTTC. The whole variable domain, filled in from reference TRBV9 and TRBJ2-1, reads DSGVTQTPKHLITATGQRVTLRCSPRSGDLSVYWYQQSLDQGLQFLIQYYNGEERAKGNILERFSAQQFPDLHSELNLSSLELGDSALYFCASSLSGGKTNEQFFGPGTRLTVL.

The chain is built from TRBV29-1 and TRBJ1-4; maybe TRBD1 (5 bases). Germline V gives CDR1 SQVTM, CDR2 ANQGSEA. V lost 6 bases and J lost 5, with 13 bases in between. The CDR3 totals 13 residues. The CDR3 loop reads CSVVGQANEKLFF. The CDR3 DNA is TGCAGCGTGGTGGGGCAGGCAAATGAAAAACTGTTTTTT.

CDR3 loop: CASRPKREARLYNEQFF. The CDR3 region has the DNA TGTGCCAGCAGACCTAAGCGGGAGGCAAGACTATACAATGAGCAGTTCTTC. The chain uses TRBV28 and TRBJ2-1, with TRBD2 matching over 9 bases. The CDR3 length is 17 residues. CDR1 is MDHEN and CDR2 is SYDVKM in the germline V gene. Germline trimming cut 6 bases from V and 4 bases from J; bases unmatched to any gene: 13. Variable domain in full (rest from reference TRBV28 and TRBJ2-1): DVKVTQSSRYLVKRTGEKVFLECVQDMDHENMFWYRQDPGLGLRLIYFSYDVKMKEKGDIPEGYSVSREKKERFSLILESASTNQTSMYLCASRPKREARLYNEQFFGPGTRLTVL.

The chain recombines TRBV12-3 or TRBV12-4 with TRBJ2-7, with a possible D match to TRBD2 (6 bases). V lost 6 bases to trimming and J lost 6 bases, with 9 bases between them. The CDR3 runs 11 residues. The CDR3 DNA follows: TGTGCCAGCAGAGAAGCGGGCGAGCAGTACTTC. Translation gives CASREAGEQYF.

This chain joins TRBV7-3 and TRBJ2-2, with D unresolved. Germline loops: CDR1 SGHTA, CDR2 FQGTGA. The CDR3 totals 13 residues. The V gene lost 6 bases and the J gene lost 4 bases, with 9 bases spanning the gap. In nucleotides, the CDR3 is TGTGCCAGCAGTAAAAGCACCACCGGGGAGCTGTTTTTT. The encoded protein is CASSKSTTGELFF.

This clonotype was detected many times. V is TRBV7-2 and J is TRBJ2-7; 8 bases match TRBD1. With V trimmed by 4 bases and J by 9 bases, 20 bases remained unmatched. The germline gives CDR1 SGHTA, CDR2 FQGNSA. The CDR3 is 17 residues long. CDR3 region: CASSSPTTGEFDTGQYF. The CDR3 DNA reads TGTGCCAGCAGCTCTCCCACGACAGGGGAATTTGATACGGGGCAGTACTTC.

By proportion, this clonotype is medium-sized. The rearrangement links TRBV7-2 to TRBJ2-7; D is ambiguous. This CDR3 has 14 amino acids. Germline V lookup: CDR1 SGHTA, CDR2 FQGNSA. V was clipped by 1 base and J by 2 bases, with 9 bases between them. The CDR3 region has the DNA TGTGCCAGCAGCTTAGGAGCCGAGACCTACGAGCAGTACTTC. Protein: CASSLGAETYEQYF.

This clonotype was detected only a few times. The chain has TRBV29-1 and TRBJ1-4; D unresolved. V lost 6 bases and J lost 5, with 10 bases in between. This CDR3 is built from 12 residues. Germline V gene sequence: CDR1 SQVTM, CDR2 ANQGSEA. CDR3 sequence: CSVQGGNEKLFF. DNA for the CDR3: TGCAGCGTCCAAGGAGGGAATGAAAAACTGTTTTTT.

The chain uses TRBV7-2 and TRBJ1-4; 8 bases align to TRBD1. There are 15 residues in the CDR3. J lost 4 bases, V lost 5 bases, and 6 bases had no gene match. Germline values: CDR1 SGHTA, CDR2 FQGNSA. CDR3 loop: CASSHGTGDNEKLFF. DNA for the CDR3: TGTGCCAGCAGCCATGGGACAGGAGATAATGAAAAACTGTTTTTT.

This clonotype was seen at least ten times. At one boundary the junction diverges from the germline segment, which might be a read error. This chain uses TRBV15 with TRBJ1-4, with D possibly being TRBD1 (6 bases). The CDR3 contains 12 residues. The V gene's germline CDR1 is LNHNV and CDR2 YYDKDF (reference sequence). DNA of the CDR3: TGTGCCACCAGCAGAGATGGGGGCCGGGGAGACTTT. Amino acids: CATSRDGGRGDF.

V gene TRBV28 combines with J gene TRBJ2-2; D is undetermined. Germline loops: CDR1 MDHEN, CDR2 SYDVKM. V lost 2 bases, J lost 4 bases, and 8 bases lay in between. The CDR3 sequence is 14 residues long. CDR3 protein: CASSLLGSTGELFF. Here the CDR3 DNA reads TGTGCCAGCAGTTTACTTGGCTCCACCGGGGAGCTGTTTTTT.

V usage is TRBV11-1 and J usage is TRBJ2-7, with D perhaps TRBD1 or TRBD2 (5 bases each). Trimming stripped 7 bases from V and 2 bases from J, with 21 bases between. Looked up from germline, CDR1 is SGHAT and CDR2 is FQDESV (reference sequence). This CDR3 spans 16 amino acids. In nucleotides, the CDR3 is TGTGCCAGCACCTCTTTCACCGGGACGGAAGCCTACGAGCAGTACTTC. It yields the protein CASTSFTGTEAYEQYF.